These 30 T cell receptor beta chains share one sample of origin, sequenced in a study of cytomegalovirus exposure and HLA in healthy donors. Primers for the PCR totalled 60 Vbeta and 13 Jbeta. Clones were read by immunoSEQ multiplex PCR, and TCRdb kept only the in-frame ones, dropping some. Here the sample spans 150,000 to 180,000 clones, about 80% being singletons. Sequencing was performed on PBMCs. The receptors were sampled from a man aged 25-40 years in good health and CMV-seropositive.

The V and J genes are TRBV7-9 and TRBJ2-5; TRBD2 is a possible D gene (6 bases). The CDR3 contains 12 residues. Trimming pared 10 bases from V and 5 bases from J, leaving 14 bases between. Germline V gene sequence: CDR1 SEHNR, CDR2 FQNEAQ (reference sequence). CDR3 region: CAIKKGRETQYF. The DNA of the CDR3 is TGTGCCATCAAAAAGGGGAGGGAGACCCAGTACTTC.

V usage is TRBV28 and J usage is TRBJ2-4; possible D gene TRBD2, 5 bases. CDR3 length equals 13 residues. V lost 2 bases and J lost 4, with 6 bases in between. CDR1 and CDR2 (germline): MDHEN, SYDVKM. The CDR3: CASSLGGKNIQYF. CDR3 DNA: TGTGCCAGCAGTTTAGGCGGGAAAAACATTCAGTACTTC.

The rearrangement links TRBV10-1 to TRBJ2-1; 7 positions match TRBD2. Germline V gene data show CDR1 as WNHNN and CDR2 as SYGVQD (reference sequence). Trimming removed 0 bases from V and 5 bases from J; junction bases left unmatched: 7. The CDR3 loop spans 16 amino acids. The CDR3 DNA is TGCGCCAGCAGTGAGTCCGGGACTACTGGGGACAATGAGCAGTTCTTC. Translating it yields CASSESGTTGDNEQFF.

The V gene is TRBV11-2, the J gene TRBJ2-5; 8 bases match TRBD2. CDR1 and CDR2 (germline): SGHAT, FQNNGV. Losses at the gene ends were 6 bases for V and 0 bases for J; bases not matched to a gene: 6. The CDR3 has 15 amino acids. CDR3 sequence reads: CASRPISGNQETQYF. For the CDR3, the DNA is TGTGCCAGCAGGCCCATTAGCGGGAACCAAGAGACCCAGTACTTC.

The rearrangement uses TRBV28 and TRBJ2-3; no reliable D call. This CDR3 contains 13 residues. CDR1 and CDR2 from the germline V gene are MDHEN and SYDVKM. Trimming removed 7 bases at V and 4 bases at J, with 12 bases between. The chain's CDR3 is CASKARGPDTQYF. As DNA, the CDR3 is TGTGCCAGCAAAGCCCGAGGTCCAGATACGCAGTATTTT.

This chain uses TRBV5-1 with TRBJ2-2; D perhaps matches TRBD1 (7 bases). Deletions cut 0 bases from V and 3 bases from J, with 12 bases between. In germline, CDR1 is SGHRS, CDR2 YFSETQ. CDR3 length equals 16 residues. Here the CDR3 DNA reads TGCGCCAGCAGCTTGGTATCAGGGGGGTACACCGGGGAGCTGTTTTTT. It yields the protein CASSLVSGGYTGELFF.

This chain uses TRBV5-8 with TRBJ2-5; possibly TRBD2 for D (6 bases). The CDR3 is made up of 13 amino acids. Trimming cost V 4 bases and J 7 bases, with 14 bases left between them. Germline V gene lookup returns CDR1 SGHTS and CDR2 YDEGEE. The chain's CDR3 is CASSRDSAGTQYF. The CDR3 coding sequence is TGTGCCAGCAGCAGGGACTCCGCCGGGACCCAGTACTTC.

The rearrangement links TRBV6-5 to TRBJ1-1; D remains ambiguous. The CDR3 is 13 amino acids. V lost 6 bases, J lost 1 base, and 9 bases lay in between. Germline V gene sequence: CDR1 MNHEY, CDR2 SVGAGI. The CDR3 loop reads CASRAGANTEAFF. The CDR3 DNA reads TGTGCCAGCAGGGCGGGAGCGAACACTGAAGCTTTCTTT.

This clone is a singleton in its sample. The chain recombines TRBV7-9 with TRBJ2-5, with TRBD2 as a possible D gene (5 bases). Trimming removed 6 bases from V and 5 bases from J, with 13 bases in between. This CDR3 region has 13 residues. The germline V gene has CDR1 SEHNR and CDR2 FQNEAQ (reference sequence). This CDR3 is CASSKREGETQYF. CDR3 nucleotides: TGTGCCAGCAGTAAACGTGAGGGTGAGACCCAGTACTTC. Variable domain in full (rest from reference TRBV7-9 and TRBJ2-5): DTGVSQNPRHKITKRGQNVTFRCDPISEHNRLYWYRQTLGQGPEFLTYFQNEAQLEKSRLLSDRFSAERPKGSFSTLEIQRTEQGDSAMYLCASSKREGETQYFGPGTRLLVL.

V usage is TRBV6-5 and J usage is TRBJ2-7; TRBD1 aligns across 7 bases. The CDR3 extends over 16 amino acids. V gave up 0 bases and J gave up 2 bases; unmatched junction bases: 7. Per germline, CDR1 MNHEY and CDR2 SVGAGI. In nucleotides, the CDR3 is TGTGCCAGCAGTTACTCGACAGGGCGGAAAGCCTACGAGCAGTACTTC. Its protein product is CASSYSTGRKAYEQYF.

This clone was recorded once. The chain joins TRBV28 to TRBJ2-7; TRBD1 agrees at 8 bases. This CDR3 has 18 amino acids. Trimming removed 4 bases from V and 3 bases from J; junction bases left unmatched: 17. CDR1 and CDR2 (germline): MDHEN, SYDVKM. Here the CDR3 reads CASSYPLKPGQEGYEQYF. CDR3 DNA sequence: TGTGCCAGCAGTTACCCCCTTAAACCGGGACAGGAGGGCTACGAGCAGTACTTC.

CDR3 nucleotides: TGCGCCAGCAGCTTGGAGGGGAAAAATCAGCCCCAGCATTTT. Amino acid sequence: CASSLEGKNQPQHF. The chain uses TRBV5-1 and TRBJ1-5; D might be TRBD1 (5 bases). The germline V and J ends were trimmed by 0 bases and 4 bases, with 8 bases remaining between them. The V gene's germline CDR1 is SGHRS and CDR2 YFSETQ. This CDR3 comprises 14 residues.

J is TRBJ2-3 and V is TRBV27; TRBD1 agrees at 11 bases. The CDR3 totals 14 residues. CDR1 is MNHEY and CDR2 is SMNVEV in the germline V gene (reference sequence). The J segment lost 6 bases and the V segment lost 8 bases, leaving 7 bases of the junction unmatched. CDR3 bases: TGTGCCAGCGGAAGGACAGGGGGCATGGATACGCAGTATTTT. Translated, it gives CASGRTGGMDTQYF.

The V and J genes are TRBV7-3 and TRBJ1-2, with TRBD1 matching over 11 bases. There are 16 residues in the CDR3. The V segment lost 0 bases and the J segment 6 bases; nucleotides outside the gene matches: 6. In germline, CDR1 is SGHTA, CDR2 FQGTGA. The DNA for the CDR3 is TGTGCCAGCAGCTTAACTCCTGGACAGGGGGCCCATGGCTACACCTTC. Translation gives CASSLTPGQGAHGYTF.

DNA of the CDR3: TGTGCCAGCAGTGAGGTTCGCAGTCAGCCCCAGCATTTT. Amino acid sequence: CASSEVRSQPQHF. V gene TRBV2 combines with J gene TRBJ1-5, with unresolved D. CDR3 size: 13 residues. V lost 3 bases, J lost 6 bases, and 9 bases lay in between. CDR1 is SNHLY and CDR2 is FYNNEI in the germline V gene.

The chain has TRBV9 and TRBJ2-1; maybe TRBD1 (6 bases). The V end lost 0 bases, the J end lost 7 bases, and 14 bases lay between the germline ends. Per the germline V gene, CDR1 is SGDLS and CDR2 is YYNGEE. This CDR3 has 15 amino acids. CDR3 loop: CASSVGSGARNEQFF. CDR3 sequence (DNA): TGTGCCAGCAGCGTAGGTTCAGGGGCGAGGAATGAGCAGTTCTTC.

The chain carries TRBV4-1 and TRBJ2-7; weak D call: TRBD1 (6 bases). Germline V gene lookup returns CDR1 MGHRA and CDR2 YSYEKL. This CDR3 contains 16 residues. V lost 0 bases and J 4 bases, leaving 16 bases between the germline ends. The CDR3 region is CASSQDLAGVGYEQYF. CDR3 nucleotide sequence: TGCGCCAGCAGCCAAGATTTGGCAGGGGTGGGGTACGAGCAGTACTTC.

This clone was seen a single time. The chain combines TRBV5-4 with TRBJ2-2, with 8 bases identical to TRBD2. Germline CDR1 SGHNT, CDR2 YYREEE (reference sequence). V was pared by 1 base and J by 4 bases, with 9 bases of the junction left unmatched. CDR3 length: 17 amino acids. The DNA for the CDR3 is TGTGCCAGCAGCTTGTATTCGGGAGGGCCATCCACCGGGGAGCTGTTTTTT. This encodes CASSLYSGGPSTGELFF.

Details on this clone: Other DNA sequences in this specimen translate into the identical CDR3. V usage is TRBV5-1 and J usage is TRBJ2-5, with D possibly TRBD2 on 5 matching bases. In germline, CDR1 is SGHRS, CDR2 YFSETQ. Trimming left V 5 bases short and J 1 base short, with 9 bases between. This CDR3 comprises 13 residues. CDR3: CASSSGLQETQYF. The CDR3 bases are TGCGCCAGCAGTTCTGGACTCCAAGAGACCCAGTACTTC.

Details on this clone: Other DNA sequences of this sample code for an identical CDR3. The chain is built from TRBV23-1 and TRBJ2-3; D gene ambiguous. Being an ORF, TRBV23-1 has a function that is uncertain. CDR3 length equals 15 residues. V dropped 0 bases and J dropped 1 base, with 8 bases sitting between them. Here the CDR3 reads CASSQSSRCTDTQYF. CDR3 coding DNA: TGCGCCAGCAGTCAATCCTCCAGATGCACAGATACGCAGTATTTT.

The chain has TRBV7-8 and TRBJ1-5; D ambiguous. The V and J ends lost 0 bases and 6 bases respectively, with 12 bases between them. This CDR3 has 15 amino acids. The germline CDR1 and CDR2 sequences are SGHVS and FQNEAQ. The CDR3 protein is CASSLAPGLVQPQHF. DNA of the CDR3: TGTGCCAGCAGCTTAGCGCCGGGGTTGGTTCAGCCCCAGCATTTT.

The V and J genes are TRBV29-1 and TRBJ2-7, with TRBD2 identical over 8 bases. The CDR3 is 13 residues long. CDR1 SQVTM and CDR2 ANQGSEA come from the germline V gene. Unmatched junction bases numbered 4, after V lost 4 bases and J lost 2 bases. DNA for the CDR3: TGCAGCGTTGCGGGAGGGGGAACCTACGAGCAGTACTTC. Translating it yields CSVAGGGTYEQYF.

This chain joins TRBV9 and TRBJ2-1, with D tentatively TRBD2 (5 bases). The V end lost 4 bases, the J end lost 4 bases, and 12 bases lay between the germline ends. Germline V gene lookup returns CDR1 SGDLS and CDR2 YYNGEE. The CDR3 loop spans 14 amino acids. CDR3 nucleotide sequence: TGTGCCAGCAGCCCCCAGAGGGATTACAATGAGCAGTTCTTC. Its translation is CASSPQRDYNEQFF.

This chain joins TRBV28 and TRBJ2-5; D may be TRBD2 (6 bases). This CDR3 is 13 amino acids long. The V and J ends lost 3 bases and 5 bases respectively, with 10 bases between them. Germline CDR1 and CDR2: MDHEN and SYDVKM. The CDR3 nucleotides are TGTGCCAGCAGTTTTGGAGGGGTGGAGACCCAGTACTTC. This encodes CASSFGGVETQYF. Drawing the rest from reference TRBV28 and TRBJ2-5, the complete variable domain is DVKVTQSSRYLVKRTGEKVFLECVQDMDHENMFWYRQDPGLGLRLIYFSYDVKMKEKGDIPEGYSVSREKKERFSLILESASTNQTSMYLCASSFGGVETQYFGPGTRLLVL.

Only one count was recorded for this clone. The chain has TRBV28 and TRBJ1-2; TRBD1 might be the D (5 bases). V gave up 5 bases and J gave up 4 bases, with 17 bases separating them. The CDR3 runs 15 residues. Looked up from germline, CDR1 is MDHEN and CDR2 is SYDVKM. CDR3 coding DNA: TGTGCCAGCAGTACAAACTCGGGGGGGGGCTATGGCTACACCTTC. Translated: CASSTNSGGGYGYTF.

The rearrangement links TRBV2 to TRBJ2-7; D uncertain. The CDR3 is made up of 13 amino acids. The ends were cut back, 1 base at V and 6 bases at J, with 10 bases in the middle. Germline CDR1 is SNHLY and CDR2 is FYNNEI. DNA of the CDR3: TGTGCCAGCAGTGAAGGGCCTAGTTCCGAGCAGTACTTC. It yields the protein CASSEGPSSEQYF.

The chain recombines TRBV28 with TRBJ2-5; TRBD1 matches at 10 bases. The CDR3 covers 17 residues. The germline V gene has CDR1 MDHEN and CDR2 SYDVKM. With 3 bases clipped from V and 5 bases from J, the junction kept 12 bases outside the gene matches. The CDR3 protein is CASSFRLPGQGKETQYF. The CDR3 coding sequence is TGTGCCAGCAGTTTCCGACTTCCGGGACAGGGGAAGGAGACCCAGTACTTC.

CDR3 sequence: CSVDRGAEAFF. The CDR3 region has the DNA TGCAGCGTTGACAGGGGGGCTGAAGCTTTCTTT. V gene TRBV29-1 combines with J gene TRBJ1-1, with 7 bases lining up with TRBD1. Germline loops: CDR1 SQVTM, CDR2 ANQGSEA. The V gene end was trimmed by 3 bases and the J gene end by 6 bases; junction bases not matched to a gene: 1. The length of the CDR3 is 11 residues.

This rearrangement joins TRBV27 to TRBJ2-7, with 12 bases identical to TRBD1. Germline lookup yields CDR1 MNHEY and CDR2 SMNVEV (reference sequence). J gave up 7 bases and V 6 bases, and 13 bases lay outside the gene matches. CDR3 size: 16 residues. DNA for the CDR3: TGTGCCAGCAGCCACACCCCGGGACAGGGGGCGTGGGAGCAGTACTTC. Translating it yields CASSHTPGQGAWEQYF.

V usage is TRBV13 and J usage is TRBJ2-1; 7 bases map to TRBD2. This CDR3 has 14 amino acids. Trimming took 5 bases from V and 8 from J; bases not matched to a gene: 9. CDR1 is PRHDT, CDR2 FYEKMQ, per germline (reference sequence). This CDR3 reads CASSRLLATHEQFF. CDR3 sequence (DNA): TGTGCCAGCAGCCGCCTACTAGCGACCCATGAGCAGTTCTTC.